Each of the 18 T cell receptor beta chains below was sequenced from the same sample in a study of T cells in women clearing cervical HPV infection. The method was immunoSEQ multiplex PCR; TCRdb's version includes in-frame clones alone and lacks a portion of them. This sample's table reports tens of thousands of clones. Material for sequencing was blood buffy coat. The receptors were gathered from a woman aged 18-69 years with a cervical HPV16 infection that either progressed to CIN3+ or cleared (not recorded which).

On this clone itself: The read terminates 3 residues ahead of where the CDR3 ends, so the germline J gene completes it. The V and J genes are TRBV11-1 and TRBJ1-1; D is ambiguous. CDR3 length: 15 residues. Trimming removed 5 bases at V and 4 bases at J, with 17 bases between. The V gene's germline CDR1 is SGHAT and CDR2 FQDESV (reference sequence). The CDR3: CASSQRVFPSTEAFF. The part of the CDR3 DNA that was read is TGTGCCAGCAGCCAAAGGGTCTTTCCGAGCACTGAA.

About this clone: The read ends 3 residues early relative to the CDR3; the germline J gene fills the gap. This rearrangement joins TRBV29-1 to TRBJ2-1; 7 nucleotides line up with TRBD2. Per the germline V gene, CDR1 is SQVTM and CDR2 is ANQGSEA. CDR3 length: 14 amino acids. J lost 4 bases, V lost 2 bases, and 5 bases had no gene match. CDR3 DNA, as far as it was read: TGCAGCGTTGAATGGGACTACGCTTACAATGAG. Translation gives CSVEWDYAYNE. From start to end, the CDR3 is CSVEWDYAYNEQFF.

Turning to this clone: The CDR3 end is not reached by the read, which stops 3 residues before it; the germline J gene fills it in. The rearrangement links TRBV9 to TRBJ2-7; a weak D match, TRBD2 (6 bases). The germline V gene has CDR1 SGDLS and CDR2 YYNGEE. The CDR3 is made up of 15 amino acids. The ends were cut back, 4 bases at V and 6 bases at J, with 20 bases in the middle. The CDR3 sequence is CASSPQIGGVGEQYF. The sequenced part of the CDR3 DNA is TGTGCCAGCAGCCCCCAGATCGGGGGAGTGGGCGAG.

About this clone: Read sequence stops 3 residues before the CDR3 end, and the germline J gene provides the missing end. The chain carries TRBV5-1 and TRBJ2-7, with D tentatively TRBD1 (5 bases). Germline CDR1 reads SGHRS; CDR2 reads YFSETQ. The germline V and J ends were trimmed by 1 base and 2 bases, with 10 bases remaining between them. CDR3 length equals 14 residues. The CDR3 loop is CASSLQTGTYEQYF. The covered CDR3 bases are TGCGCCAGCAGCTTGCAAACAGGTACCTACGAG.

The CDR3: CASGLERTGLNSYEQYF. The CDR3 DNA, read in part, is TGTGCTAGTGGTTTGGAGCGGACAGGACTAAACTCCTACGAG. The V and J genes are TRBV12-5 and TRBJ2-7; TRBD1 might be the D (7 bases). The read finishes 3 residues shy of the CDR3 end, and the germline J gene is used to complete it. From germline, CDR1 is LGHNT and CDR2 FRNRAP. This CDR3 is built from 17 residues. V dropped 1 base and J dropped 0 bases, with 16 bases sitting between them.

With regard to this clone: Read sequence stops 3 residues before the CDR3 end, and the germline J gene provides the missing end. The V call is TRBV7-2, the J call TRBJ2-7; 9 positions match TRBD1. CDR3 length: 15 amino acids. Unmatched junction bases numbered 8, after V lost 4 bases and J lost 4 bases. The germline V gene has CDR1 SGHTA and CDR2 FQGNSA. The sequenced CDR3 bases are TGTGCCAGCAGCTACCCCGGGACAGGGACTTACGAG. Protein: CASSYPGTGTYE. The complete CDR3 reads CASSYPGTGTYEQYF.

Regarding this clone: Coverage ceases 3 residues before the CDR3 finishes, and the germline J gene fills in the end. The chain employs TRBV20-1 and TRBJ2-7; TRBD2 matches at 11 bases. The ends lost 2 bases at V and 2 bases at J; junction bases unmatched: 8. The CDR3 has 16 residues. The V gene's germline CDR1 is DFQATT and CDR2 SNEGSKA (reference sequence). Incomplete CDR3 DNA: TGCAGTGCTAGATCACATAGCGGGGGGGGCGCCTACGAG. It specifies CSARSHSGGGAYE. The whole CDR3 region reads CSARSHSGGGAYEQYF.

Details on this clone: The read ends 3 residues shy of where the CDR3 ends; the end is completed using the germline J gene. This chain connects TRBV5-1 to TRBJ2-1, with 9 positions matching TRBD2. The V and J ends lost 4 bases and 7 bases, in that order; junction bases with no gene match: 9. The germline CDR1 and CDR2 sequences are SGHRS and YFSETQ. This CDR3 has 15 residues. CDR3 DNA, as far as it was read: TGCGCCAGCAGCCTAGCGGGAAAAAGGGAAAATGAG. Protein: CASSLAGKRENE. Given in full, the CDR3 is CASSLAGKRENEQFF.

For this clone: Read data end 3 residues before the CDR3 end; the end is taken from the germline J gene. This chain connects TRBV19 to TRBJ2-2; 8 bases are shared with TRBD1. The CDR3 length is 15 residues. Germline V gives CDR1 LNHDA, CDR2 SQIVND (reference sequence). The sequenced part of the CDR3 DNA is TGTGCCAGTAGTGTACAGACAGGGGTTAATGAAAAG. Amino acid sequence: CASSVQTGVNEK. The full CDR3 is CASSVQTGVNEKLFF.

A note on this clone: The DNA ends 3 residues before the CDR3 does, and the rest of the CDR3 is filled in from the germline J gene. This rearrangement joins TRBV5-1 to TRBJ2-2; 8 positions match TRBD1. CDR1 is SGHRS, CDR2 YFSETQ, per germline. The CDR3 runs to 18 residues. The CDR3 protein is CASSLTSGGGPTNEKLFF. Partial CDR3 DNA: TGCGCCAGCAGCTTGACCTCAGGGGGCGGTCCGACTAATGAAAAG.

With respect to this clone: Read data end 3 residues before the CDR3 end; the end is taken from the germline J gene. V and J are TRBV19 and TRBJ2-5, with a tentative D call TRBD1 (5 bases). V lost 6 bases and J lost 5, with 19 bases in between. Germline CDR1 LNHDA, CDR2 SQIVND (reference sequence). The CDR3 length is 15 residues. CDR3 DNA, as far as it was read: TGTGCCAGTAGCCTCCCCCCAAGGGGCGACGAGACC. This gives the protein CASSLPPRGDET. The CDR3 as a whole reads CASSLPPRGDETQYF.

With respect to this clone: The CDR3 goes on 3 residues after the read ends, and that part is filled in from the germline J gene. The rearrangement uses TRBV5-1 and TRBJ1-1, with D hard to call. The germline gives CDR1 SGHRS, CDR2 YFSETQ. V lost 0 bases and J 2 bases, leaving 8 bases between the germline ends. The CDR3 length is 14 residues. The sequenced part of the CDR3 DNA is TGCGCCAGCAGCTTGGACGGACTTAACACTGAA. Protein sequence: CASSLDGLNTE. The whole CDR3 is CASSLDGLNTEAFF.

To note about this clone: The read comes to an end 3 residues before the CDR3 does, leaving the germline J gene to fill in the end. The chain combines TRBV20-1 with TRBJ2-1; 9 bases match TRBD2. The CDR3 spans 17 residues. Germline CDR1 is DFQATT and CDR2 is SNEGSKA (reference sequence). The ends lost 0 bases at V and 0 bases at J; junction bases unmatched: 6. CDR3 region: CSAREWGGGASYNEQFF. The CDR3 bases that were read are TGCAGTGCTAGAGAATGGGGCGGGGGGGCCTCCTACAATGAG.

For this clone: The sequence runs out 3 residues before the end of the CDR3; the remainder is reconstructed from the germline J gene. J is TRBJ2-3 and V is TRBV5-8; 8 bases are a match to TRBD2. This CDR3 has 15 residues. V lost 0 bases, J lost 4 bases, and 4 bases stayed unmatched. CDR1 is SGHTS and CDR2 is YDEGEE in the germline V gene. CDR3 sequence reads: CASSLVLREADTQYF. CDR3 DNA, as far as it was read: TGTGCCAGCAGCTTGGTTCTGCGGGAGGCAGATACG. The full variable domain, rest sourced from reference TRBV5-8 and TRBJ2-3, is EAGVTQSPTHLIKTRGQQATLRCSPISGHTSVYWYQQALGLGLQFLLWYDEGEERNRGNFPPRFSGRQFPNYSSELNVNALELEDSALYLCASSLVLREADTQYFGPGTRLTVL.

Concerning this clone: The observed sequence ends 3 residues before the CDR3 terminus, with the missing tail filled in from the germline J gene. This chain joins TRBV19 and TRBJ2-3; TRBD1 is a possible D gene (5 bases). Looked up from germline, CDR1 is LNHDA and CDR2 is SQIVND (reference sequence). This CDR3 contains 14 residues. The V and J ends lost 7 bases and 5 bases respectively, with 16 bases between them. The CDR3 bases that were read are TGTGCCAGTAATCGAAAGGGGTACGGAGATACG. This gives the protein CASNRKGYGDT. The full CDR3 protein reads CASNRKGYGDTQYF.

Details on this clone: The read gets to within 3 residues of the CDR3 end, and the germline J gene fills in the rest. V is TRBV20-1 and J is TRBJ1-1, with D possibly matching TRBD1 (6 bases). The CDR3 is 15 amino acids. The V gene lost 5 bases and the J gene lost 0 bases, with 16 bases spanning the gap. The germline V gene has CDR1 DFQATT and CDR2 SNEGSKA (reference sequence). The CDR3 here is CSAARTANLNTEAFF. The CDR3 DNA, read in part, is TGCAGTGCTGCCCGGACAGCCAACCTGAACACTGAA.

As concerns this clone: The read halts 3 residues ahead of the CDR3 end, with the missing end drawn from the germline J gene. The V and J genes are TRBV5-1 and TRBJ2-1, with 9 bases aligning to TRBD2. The CDR3 is 16 residues long. V gave up 4 bases and J gave up 0 bases; unmatched junction bases: 5. CDR1 and CDR2 (germline): SGHRS, YFSETQ. The sequenced CDR3 bases are TGCGCCAGCAGCACGGTTAGCGGGAGCTCCTACAATGAG. Its protein is CASSTVSGSSYNE. The full CDR3 is CASSTVSGSSYNEQFF. The whole variable domain, filled in from reference TRBV5-1 and TRBJ2-1, reads KAGVTQTPRYLIKTRGQQVTLSCSPISGHRSVSWYQQTPGQGLQFLFEYFSETQRNKGNFPGRFSGRQFSNSRSEMNVSTLELGDSALYLCASSTVSGSSYNEQFFGPGTRLTVL.

A note on this clone: The read ends 3 residues early relative to the CDR3; the germline J gene fills the gap. V and J are TRBV2 and TRBJ1-2; perhaps TRBD1 as D (5 bases). The CDR3 totals 11 residues. CDR1 and CDR2 (germline): SNHLY, FYNNEI. The CDR3 sequence is CASKGVYDYTF. CDR3 DNA (partial): TGTGCCAGCAAAGGGGTCTACGAC. Full variable domain (rest looked up from reference TRBV2 and TRBJ1-2): EPEVTQTPSHQVTQMGQEVILRCVPISNHLYFYWYRQILGQKVEFLVSFYNNEISEKSEIFDDQFSVERPDGSNFTLKIRSTKLEDSAMYFCASKGVYDYTFGSGTRLTVV.